One T cell receptor beta chain is described in this entry. Participants spanned ages about 18 to 90 years and resided in roughly 22 US areas. This record belongs to a study of blood T cell repertoires in COVID-19. Looking at the study overall: Nucleic acid was either cDNA or gDNA, and it came from T cells, B-cell-depleted T cells, or PBMCs.

This CDR3 has 16 residues. With 2 bases clipped from V and 3 bases from J, the junction kept 6 bases outside the gene matches. Profiling relied on immunoSEQ multiplex PCR, and the TCRdb table lists in-frame clones only, not all of them. Of 250,000 to 300,000 clones listed, about 86% were seen once; the top ten hold about 4%. The receptor was isolated from a man aged 25-40 years with acute COVID-19. This chain joins TRBV5-7 and TRBJ2-3, with 10 bases fitting TRBD1. TRBV5-7 is known as an ORF, though its function is uncertain. The sequenced sample was PBMCs or T cells enriched from blood (not recorded which). CDR3 in amino acids: CASSFPTGGWTDTQYF. Here the CDR3 DNA reads TGTGCCAGCAGCTTCCCGACAGGGGGCTGGACAGATACGCAGTATTTT.